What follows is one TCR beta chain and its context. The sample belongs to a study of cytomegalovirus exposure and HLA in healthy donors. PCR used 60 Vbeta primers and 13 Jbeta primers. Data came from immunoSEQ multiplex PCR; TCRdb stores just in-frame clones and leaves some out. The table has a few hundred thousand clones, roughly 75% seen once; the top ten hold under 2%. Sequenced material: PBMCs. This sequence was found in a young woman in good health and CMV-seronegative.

This CDR3 is CASSSSSAALWRQPQHF. CDR3 DNA: TGTGCCAGCAGCTCCTCGTCGGCAGCCCTGTGGCGGCAGCCCCAGCATTTT. This chain joins TRBV5-6 and TRBJ1-5; D remains unclear. Germline V gene sequence: CDR1 SGHDT, CDR2 YYEEEE. Trimming took off 3 bases at V and 7 bases at J, with 23 bases between the two ends. This CDR3 contains 17 residues.